The clone carrying this TCR beta chain has just one count. The source of the sample is a study of T cell changes during pregnancy in multiple sclerosis. Trimming cost V 2 bases and J 1 base, with 10 bases left between them. The CDR3 runs 15 residues. The germline gives CDR1 SGHDT, CDR2 YYEEEE. Method: immunoSEQ multiplex PCR; TCRdb's copy keeps in-frame clones and lacks some. The sample yields tens of thousands of clones, about 93% seen once. The origin of this receptor is a female donor in good health, enrolled as a control in a pregnancy study. This chain uses TRBV5-6 with TRBJ1-5, with unresolved D. Sequences were derived from CD4+ T cells from peripheral blood mononuclear cells, sampled after pregnancy. The DNA of the CDR3 is TGTGCCAGCAGCTTAGGCAGGATGAGCAATCAGCCCCAGCATTTT. Residues: CASSLGRMSNQPQHF.